This T cell receptor beta chain was observed in a study of OX40 agonist ivuxolimab in advanced cancers. Germline assignment: CDR1 SGHAT and CDR2 FQNNGV. J gave up 6 bases and V 1 base, and 13 bases lay outside the gene matches. The CDR3 is made up of 17 amino acids. Profiled with immunoSEQ multiplex PCR; TCRdb holds only in-frame clones, not every one. Of 90,000 to 100,000 clones in the sample, 90% to 95% were seen once. Sequencing was performed on CD4+ or CD8+ T cells sorted from blood, taken in a trial of the OX40 agonist ivuxolimab. This TCR was sampled from an adult with an advanced solid tumor such as melanoma, head and neck, liver or kidney cancer. The chain is built from TRBV11-2 and TRBJ2-3; 7 bases agree with TRBD2. CDR3 in DNA: TGTGCCAGCAGCTTAGTCTCCCGGCTAGCGGTGGGGGATACGCAGTATTTT. It is translated as CASSLVSRLAVGDTQYF.